The next 8 T cell receptor beta chains were all read from a single sample in a study of blood T cell repertoires in COVID-19 (dated by TCRdb to about 2020). Receptor amplification or capture employed the immunoSEQ multiplex PCR assay. Not all clones reach the TCRdb copy of this immuneACCESS table, which keeps in-frame sequences only. Checked studies attribute under half of the gap to unresolved V genes and leave the rest unexplained. This sample lists about 12,000 clones; roughly 70% were detected once. The ten largest clones take up approximately 6% of the sample. The sample comprised peripheral blood. The receptors stem from a man in his fifties or sixties with COVID-19, enrolled during active disease.

V gene TRBV11-2 combines with J gene TRBJ2-7; the D gene is possibly TRBD2 (5 bases). The V gene lost 4 bases and the J gene lost 0 bases, with 13 bases spanning the gap. The CDR3 length is 15 residues. The V gene's germline CDR1 is SGHAT and CDR2 FQNNGV. This chain's CDR3 is CASSSRVASSYEQYV. The DNA of the CDR3 is TGTGCCAGCAGCTCGAGGGTGGCTAGCTCCTACGAGCAGTACGTC.

With respect to this clone: Other nucleotide sequences from this sample produce the same CDR3. The chain has TRBV11-2 and TRBJ2-2, with D perhaps matching TRBD2 (5 bases). Between the trimmed V and J ends, which lost 5 bases and 6 bases, there was a span of 13 bases. The CDR3 length is 14 residues. The V gene's germline CDR1 is SGHAT and CDR2 FQNNGV. CDR3 sequence reads: CASSPGPGAGELFF. In nucleotides, the CDR3 is TGTGCCAGCAGCCCCGGTCCCGGGGCCGGGGAGCTGTTTTTT.

V and J are TRBV3-1 (or the pseudogene TRBV3-2) and TRBJ2-7; TRBD2 matches at 13 bases. The CDR3 is made up of 15 amino acids. Germline CDR1 LGHDT, CDR2 YNNKEL (reference sequence). The ends lost 4 bases at V and 3 bases at J; junction bases unmatched: 3. The CDR3 DNA sequence: TGTGCCAGCAGCCCAGGGACTAGCGGGGTCTACGAGCAGTACTTC. This translates into CASSPGTSGVYEQYF.

The chain employs TRBV12-3 or TRBV12-4 and TRBJ1-4; a weak D match, TRBD1 (6 bases). The CDR3 totals 13 residues. V dropped 3 bases and J dropped 7 bases, with 9 bases sitting between them. As DNA, the CDR3 is TGTGCCAGCAGTTTGTCAGGGGCTGAAAAACTGTTTTTT. Protein: CASSLSGAEKLFF.

V gene TRBV5-1 combines with J gene TRBJ1-6; D gene uncertain. The CDR3 sequence is 13 residues long. CDR1 and CDR2 from the germline V gene are SGHRS and YFSETQ. V was trimmed by 4 bases and J by 8 bases, leaving 10 bases between them. The CDR3, as DNA: TGCGCCAGCAGCGAACGTTCAGATTCACCCCTCCACTTT. This encodes CASSERSDSPLHF.

The rearrangement links TRBV2 to TRBJ1-2; D is uncertain. V dropped 5 bases and J dropped 3 bases, with 16 bases sitting between them. Looked up from germline, CDR1 is SNHLY and CDR2 is FYNNEI. This CDR3 has 15 amino acids. The DNA of the CDR3 is TGTGCCAGCAGTTCCCCCCCCGGGGTCGACTATGGCTACACCTTC. This translates into CASSSPPGVDYGYTF.

The chain recombines TRBV28 with TRBJ2-1, with a tentative D call TRBD1 (6 bases). This CDR3 is 17 amino acids long. Germline V gives CDR1 MDHEN, CDR2 SYDVKM. V dropped 5 bases and J dropped 0 bases, with 17 bases sitting between them. Here the CDR3 reads CASSRGWGRSSYNEQFF. The DNA of the CDR3 is TGTGCCAGCAGTAGGGGGTGGGGCAGGAGCTCCTACAATGAGCAGTTCTTC.

This chain connects TRBV27 to TRBJ2-1; no reliable D call. The CDR3 runs to 15 residues. The germline V and J ends were trimmed by 0 bases and 0 bases, with 6 bases remaining between them. In germline, CDR1 is MNHEY, CDR2 SMNVEV (reference sequence). CDR3 coding DNA: TGTGCCAGCAGTTTATCACCTAGCTCCTACAATGAGCAGTTCTTC. Amino acid sequence: CASSLSPSSYNEQFF.